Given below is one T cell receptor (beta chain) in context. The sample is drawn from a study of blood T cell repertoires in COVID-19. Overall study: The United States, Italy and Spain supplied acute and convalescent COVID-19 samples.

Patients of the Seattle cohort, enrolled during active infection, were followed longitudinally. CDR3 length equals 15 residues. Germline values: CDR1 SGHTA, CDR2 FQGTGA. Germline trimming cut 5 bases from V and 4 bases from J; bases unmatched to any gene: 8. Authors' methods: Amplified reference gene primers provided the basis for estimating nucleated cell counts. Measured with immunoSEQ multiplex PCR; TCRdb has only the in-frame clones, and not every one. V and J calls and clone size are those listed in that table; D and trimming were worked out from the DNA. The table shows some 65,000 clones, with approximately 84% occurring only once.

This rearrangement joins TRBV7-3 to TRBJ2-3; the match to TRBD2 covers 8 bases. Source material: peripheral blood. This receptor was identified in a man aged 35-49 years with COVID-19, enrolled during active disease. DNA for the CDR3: TGTGCCAGCAGCCCCACCGGGGGGGAATCAGATACGCAGTATTTT. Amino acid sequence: CASSPTGGESDTQYF.